This T cell receptor (beta chain) was found in a study of control samples from healthy donors and cancer patients. The germline V gene encodes CDR1 SGHTS and CDR2 YDEGEE. The CDR3 sequence is 15 residues long. V dropped 3 bases and J dropped 8; count of bases not matched to a gene: 8. Sequencing used immunoSEQ multiplex PCR; TCRdb keeps in-frame clones, though not all of them. The data show about 160,000 clones, 96% seen once. The clonotype was recovered from a woman in her thirties in good health. The rearrangement uses TRBV5-8 and TRBJ1-4; 9 bases fit TRBD1. Material for sequencing was blood. CDR3: CASSWGQGVSEKLFF. The DNA for the CDR3 is TGTGCCAGCAGCTGGGGACAGGGCGTCTCCGAAAAACTGTTTTTT.